The table lists the clone carrying this T cell receptor beta chain with a count of one. Its antigen is unidentified. Vbeta (60) and Jbeta (13) primers were used in the PCR. Produced via immunoSEQ multiplex PCR; TCRdb's table is partial and in-frame only. The table has 77,000 or so clones, 78% seen once. This entry is derived from a study of cytomegalovirus exposure and HLA in healthy donors. Overall study findings and caveats: By a later analysis, the bulk of CMV-associated TCR beta chains appeared HLA-restricted.

Per the germline V gene, CDR1 is SEHNR and CDR2 is FQNEAQ (reference sequence). The CDR3 runs 15 residues. V was cut by 5 bases and J by 0 bases, with 13 bases left in between. The clonotype was recovered from a man aged 35 to 55 in good health and CMV-seronegative. Sequencing was carried out using PBMCs. The chain recombines TRBV7-9 with TRBJ1-2; D call uncertain. The CDR3 bases are TGTGCCAGCAGCGACGGGAACAGCCCTAACTATGGCTACACCTTC. Its translation: CASSDGNSPNYGYTF.